Given below is one TCR beta chain in context. Its antigen is as yet unknown. Arm-PCR with iRepertoire HTBI primers amplified the CDR3 regions for these TCR beta libraries. TCRdb re-derived calls from the multiplex PCR reads in MiXCR, one entry per CDR3 protein. Of approximately 400,000 distinct CDR3 sequences in the sample, approximately 23% were seen once. This sample stems from a study of regulatory T cells in long-lasting Graves disease. Overall study findings and caveats: Favored gene segments in persistent disease were TRBV28, TRBJ1-2 and TRBJ2-5.

Documented time point: persistent/refractory GD, antithyroid drugs over 5 years with positive TRAb. The TCR library used RNA extracted from PBMCs. The EDTA tubes were filled with about 10 milliliters of drawn peripheral blood. Germline assignment: CDR1 SQVTM and CDR2 ANQGSEA. The V and J ends lost 7 bases and 3 bases respectively, with 15 bases between them. The CDR3 extends over 13 amino acids. The TCR comes from a middle-aged woman with Graves disease. The chain has TRBV29-1 and TRBJ1-1, with D perhaps TRBD1 (5 bases). The source was peripheral blood mononuclear cells (PBMCs), collected when the disease was refractory, from a patient treated with antithyroid drugs. CDR3 DNA: TGCAGCGCTATACCGTGGGACCACACTGAAGCTTTCTTT. This encodes CSAIPWDHTEAFF. The full variable domain, completed using reference TRBV29-1 and TRBJ1-1, is SAVISQKPSRDICQRGTSLTIQCQVDSQVTMMFWYRQQPGQSLTLIATANQGSEATYESGFVIDKFPISRPNLTFSTLTVSNMSPEDSSIYLCSAIPWDHTEAFFGQGTRLTVV.